Listed here are 30 T cell receptor beta chains from one sample, sequenced in a study of spatial heterogeneity in lung cancer. One entry per CDR3 protein results from TCRdb running MiXCR on the 5' RACE reads. Altogether roughly 54,000 distinct CDR3 sequences are present, roughly 7.2% being singletons, with the ten largest covering 10% to 15%. As for time point: sample taken at primary tumor resection. Sequencing of whole RNA from tumor, nontumor lung or frozen PBMC involved no sorting. Sequences were derived from PBMCs, sampled at surgery. These receptors came from a female donor with early-stage non-small cell lung cancer.

This clonotype was found a few times. This rearrangement joins TRBV7-2 to TRBJ2-3, with TRBD1 matching over 8 bases. Germline values: CDR1 SGHTA, CDR2 FQGNSA. This CDR3 spans 14 amino acids. V gave up 8 bases and J gave up 0 bases; unmatched junction bases: 4. In DNA form, the CDR3 reads TGTGCCAGCGTCGACAGGGGTAGCACAGATACGCAGTATTTT. It encodes CASVDRGSTDTQYF. Full variable domain (missing parts from reference TRBV7-2 and TRBJ2-3): GAGVSQSPSNKVTEKGKDVELRCDPISGHTALYWYRQSLGQGLEFLIYFQGNSAPDKSGLPSDRFSAERTGGSVSTLTIQRTQQEDSAVYLCASVDRGSTDTQYFGPGTRLTVL.

This clonotype was seen repeatedly, ten times or more. The chain recombines TRBV6-5 with TRBJ1-4; unclear D gene. The CDR3 length is 13 residues. V was clipped by 2 bases and J by 6 bases, with 7 bases between them. CDR1 is MNHEY and CDR2 is SVGAGI in the germline V gene. This CDR3 reads CASSYGVHEKLFF. The CDR3 DNA reads as TGTGCCAGCAGTTACGGCGTTCATGAAAAACTGTTTTTT.

This clonotype was found a few times. The chain joins TRBV10-3 to TRBJ2-7, with 8 nucleotides matching TRBD1. CDR1 and CDR2 (germline): ENHRY, SYGVKD. The trim removed 2 bases at V and 5 bases at J, leaving 5 bases unmatched. The CDR3 runs 14 residues. The CDR3 bases are TGTGCCATCAGTGAGGGGACAGGCTTCCACGAGCAGTACTTC. Its protein is CAISEGTGFHEQYF.

This clonotype has at least ten counts. The chain combines TRBV30 with TRBJ2-5; 11 nucleotides line up with TRBD2. The germline V gene has CDR1 GTSNPN and CDR2 SVGIG (reference sequence). The CDR3 covers 14 residues. With 1 base clipped from V and 3 bases from J, the junction kept 1 base outside the gene matches. This CDR3 reads CAWSGSGGEETQYF. CDR3 nucleotides: TGTGCCTGGAGTGGTAGCGGGGGGGAAGAGACCCAGTACTTC.

This clonotype was found many times. The CDR3 nucleotides are TGCGCCAGCAGCCAAGATCGCGGAGGGGGCGACACCGGGGAGCTGTTTTTT. Protein product: CASSQDRGGGDTGELFF. The chain joins TRBV4-3 to TRBJ2-2, with D possibly being TRBD1 (7 bases). Trimming cost V 0 bases and J 3 bases, with 14 bases left between them. CDR1 LGHNA and CDR2 YSLEER come from the germline V gene. This CDR3 contains 17 residues.

The J gene is TRBJ2-7, the V gene TRBV4-1, with D tentatively TRBD2 (7 bases). Germline loops: CDR1 MGHRA, CDR2 YSYEKL. Deletions cut 3 bases from V and 7 bases from J, with 22 bases between. The CDR3 is made up of 16 amino acids. The CDR3 is CASSHPQTGGQWEQYF. DNA of the CDR3: TGCGCCAGCAGCCACCCCCAGACGGGGGGACAATGGGAGCAGTACTTC.

A remark on this clonotype: One end of the junction is discordant with germline, which a read error may explain. The CDR3 region is CAGSYRQGHLPTEAFF. Written as DNA, the CDR3 is TGTGCCGGCAGTTACCGACAGGGACATCTTCCAACTGAAGCTTTCTTT. The chain couples TRBV6-2 or TRBV6-3 to TRBJ1-1; the match to TRBD1 covers 7 bases. This CDR3 region has 16 residues. Germline CDR1 MNHEY, CDR2 SVGEGT.

This clonotype was recorded many times. This chain connects TRBV3-1 to TRBJ1-4; 8 bases map to TRBD1. The CDR3 sequence is 16 residues long. Germline V CDR1 and CDR2: LGHDT, YNNKEL (reference sequence). With 1 base clipped from V and 7 bases from J, the junction kept 8 bases outside the gene matches. The CDR3 sequence: CASSQGTGSVGEKLFF. The CDR3 coding sequence is TGTGCCAGCAGCCAAGGGACAGGGTCCGTCGGTGAAAAACTGTTTTTT.

This clonotype was observed a handful of times. The rearrangement joins TRBV3-1 to TRBJ1-6; D may be TRBD1 (5 bases). Germline V gene lookup returns CDR1 LGHDT and CDR2 YNNKEL (reference sequence). This CDR3 has 15 amino acids. V lost 0 bases and J lost 11, with 14 bases in between. The CDR3 is CASSQEVGGGAPLHF. In DNA form, the CDR3 reads TGTGCCAGCAGCCAAGAAGTAGGAGGAGGGGCACCCCTCCACTTT.

This clonotype was seen a handful of times. V is TRBV7-2 and J is TRBJ2-3; D is perhaps TRBD2 (6 bases). The CDR3 is 15 residues long. Looked up from germline, CDR1 is SGHTA and CDR2 is FQGNSA. The germline V and J ends were trimmed by 6 bases and 2 bases, with 15 bases remaining between them. CDR3 protein: CASSGGRDFTDTQYF. Written as DNA, the CDR3 is TGTGCCAGCAGTGGCGGGCGGGACTTCACAGATACGCAGTATTTT.

Many counts were recorded for this clonotype. V and J are TRBV30 and TRBJ1-5; D not resolved. This CDR3 comprises 13 residues. The V gene's germline CDR1 is GTSNPN and CDR2 SVGIG (reference sequence). V lost 2 bases and J lost 0, with 5 bases in between. The chain's CDR3 is CAWSYSSNQPQHF. CDR3 nucleotides: TGTGCCTGGAGTTATTCTAGCAATCAGCCCCAGCATTTT.

This clonotype has a count of ten or more. The rearrangement uses TRBV6-5 and TRBJ2-2; 9 nucleotides match TRBD2. The CDR3 extends over 16 amino acids. Losses at the gene ends were 3 bases for V and 0 bases for J; bases not matched to a gene: 2. Germline V lookup: CDR1 MNHEY, CDR2 SVGAGI. The CDR3, as DNA: TGTGCCAGCAGTTATAGCGGGGGAGCGAACACCGGGGAGCTGTTTTTT. Protein sequence: CASSYSGGANTGELFF.

This clonotype was detected only a few times. The chain couples TRBV28 to TRBJ1-3; D not resolved. The CDR3 covers 15 residues. The germline V gene has CDR1 MDHEN and CDR2 SYDVKM. V gave up 6 bases and J gave up 0 bases, with 12 bases separating them. The CDR3 reads CASSRGRYSGNTIYF. DNA of the CDR3: TGTGCCAGCAGCCGCGGACGTTACTCTGGAAACACCATATATTTT.

This clonotype was counted ten times or more. This chain uses TRBV7-9 with TRBJ2-6; no definite D call. Germline V gene lookup returns CDR1 SEHNR and CDR2 FQNEAQ (reference sequence). V lost 2 bases and J 0 bases, leaving 2 bases between the germline ends. This CDR3 has 14 amino acids. CDR3 DNA: TGTGCCAGCAGCTTACACTCTGGGGCCAACGTCCTGACTTTC. It translates to CASSLHSGANVLTF. Supplemented by reference TRBV7-9 and TRBJ2-6, the full variable domain reads DTGVSQNPRHKITKRGQNVTFRCDPISEHNRLYWYRQTLGQGPEFLTYFQNEAQLEKSRLLSDRFSAERPKGSFSTLEIQRTEQGDSAMYLCASSLHSGANVLTFGAGSRLTVL.

This clonotype was detected a few times. This rearrangement joins TRBV9 to TRBJ1-3; a weak D match, TRBD1 (6 bases). V dropped 0 bases and J dropped 0 bases, with 13 bases sitting between them. The germline V gene encodes CDR1 SGDLS and CDR2 YYNGEE. This CDR3 region has 17 residues. Here the CDR3 DNA reads TGTGCCAGCAGCGTAGCCGGGGGGCTCAGCTCTGGAAACACCATATATTTT. Translating gives CASSVAGGLSSGNTIYF.

The V and J genes are TRBV19 and TRBJ1-2, with D maybe TRBD1 (6 bases). The germline CDR1 and CDR2 sequences are LNHDA and SQIVND (reference sequence). This CDR3 comprises 15 residues. V dropped 4 bases and J dropped 4 bases, with 16 bases sitting between them. CDR3 protein: CASSTGAGAFYGYTF. For the CDR3, the DNA is TGTGCCAGTAGTACAGGGGCAGGGGCCTTCTATGGCTACACCTTC. The variable domain in full, completed from reference TRBV19 and TRBJ1-2, reads DGGITQSPKYLFRKEGQNVTLSCEQNLNHDAMYWYRQDPGQGLRLIYYSQIVNDFQKGDIAEGYSVSREKKESFPLTVTSAQKNPTAFYLCASSTGAGAFYGYTFGSGTRLTVV.

The chain joins TRBV30 to TRBJ2-5; D tentatively fits TRBD1 or TRBD2 (5 bases each). Germline values: CDR1 GTSNPN, CDR2 SVGIG (reference sequence). The CDR3 extends over 18 amino acids. V was shortened by 1 base and J by 3 bases, with 24 bases between the two germline ends. The CDR3 coding sequence is TGTGCCTGGAGTGCGTGGCCAGGGTTCGGTGGGACGGAAGAGACCCAGTACTTC. As protein: CAWSAWPGFGGTEETQYF.

This clonotype was counted ten times or more. The chain links TRBV4-3 to TRBJ1-1; maybe TRBD1 (6 bases). The germline CDR1 and CDR2 sequences are LGHNA and YSLEER. V was trimmed by 1 base and J by 8 bases, leaving 26 bases between them. The length of the CDR3 is 18 residues. CDR3 DNA sequence: TGCGCCAGCAGCCAAGCGATCGGGGGGGCGCACTCAGCAAAAGAAGCTTTCTTT. This gives the protein CASSQAIGGAHSAKEAFF.

V is TRBV2 and J is TRBJ1-3; possible D gene TRBD1, 5 bases. There are 15 residues in the CDR3. CDR1 and CDR2 (germline): SNHLY, FYNNEI. Trimming left V 3 bases short and J 4 bases short, with 13 bases between. CDR3 bases: TGTGCCAGCAGTGAGGGACCCTGGTCGGGAAACACCATATATTTT. The encoded protein is CASSEGPWSGNTIYF.

The rearrangement links TRBV27 to TRBJ2-5, with TRBD2 matching over 8 bases. V trimming: 5 bases; J trimming: 7 bases; junction bases outside the gene matches: 12. From germline, CDR1 is MNHEY and CDR2 SMNVEV (reference sequence). The CDR3 contains 15 residues. CDR3 loop: CASSPLAGPSTTQYF. The DNA for the CDR3 is TGTGCCAGCAGTCCGTTAGCGGGGCCGTCTACGACCCAGTACTTC.

This clonotype was counted ten times or more. The V call is TRBV4-3, the J call TRBJ2-3; 8 bases are shared with TRBD1. Germline CDR1 LGHNA, CDR2 YSLEER. Germline trimming cut 1 base from V and 4 bases from J; bases unmatched to any gene: 7. The CDR3 runs to 16 residues. For the CDR3, the DNA is TGCGCCAGCAGCCAAGGGACAGGGTCTAGTGCAGATACGCAGTATTTT. This gives the protein CASSQGTGSSADTQYF.

Relative to its sample, this clonotype is large. The rearrangement uses TRBV7-8 and TRBJ1-1; 7 positions agree with TRBD1. CDR3 size: 16 residues. The J segment lost 1 base and the V segment lost 5 bases, leaving 10 bases of the junction unmatched. Germline V gene lookup returns CDR1 SGHVS and CDR2 FQNEAQ. The CDR3 loop is CASSPMTGPSNTEAFF. The CDR3 DNA reads TGTGCCAGCAGCCCGATGACAGGGCCCTCGAACACTGAAGCTTTCTTT.

This clonotype was picked up many times. One end of the junction fails to match germline, which may point to a read error. The V gene is TRBV7-7, the J gene TRBJ2-2, with no clear D. The CDR3 sequence is 14 residues long. Per germline, CDR1 SSHAT and CDR2 FNYEAQ (reference sequence). The CDR3: CASSLAVGTGELFF. For the CDR3, the DNA is TGTGCTAGCAGCTTAGCAGTAGGAACCGGGGAGCTGTTTTTT.

This clonotype was detected a few times. The chain couples TRBV30 to TRBJ1-6; a possible D gene is TRBD1 (5 bases). This CDR3 region has 15 residues. Germline CDR1 GTSNPN, CDR2 SVGIG (reference sequence). Trimming stripped 5 bases from V and 2 bases from J, with 13 bases between. Here the CDR3 DNA reads TGTGCCTGGCAAGAACAAGGGGCCTATAATTCACCCCTCCACTTT. The encoded protein is CAWQEQGAYNSPLHF.

In its sample, this clonotype was seen a few times. This CDR3 is CASLKTDRQGFNGYTF. CDR3 nucleotides: TGTGCCAGTCTGAAAACGGATCGACAGGGGTTTAATGGCTACACCTTC. The rearrangement links TRBV13 to TRBJ1-2; 8 bases fit TRBD1. The CDR3 runs to 16 residues. Per the germline V gene, CDR1 is PRHDT and CDR2 is FYEKMQ (reference sequence). After removal of 9 bases from V and 6 bases from J, the junction contained 18 bases not matched to a gene.

This clonotype occurred a few times. This sequence joins TRBV28 and TRBJ2-5; D possibly corresponds to TRBD1 (5 bases). V was clipped by 5 bases and J by 1 base, with 14 bases between them. The germline V gene encodes CDR1 MDHEN and CDR2 SYDVKM. There are 15 residues in the CDR3. The CDR3 coding sequence is TGTGCCAGCAGTCCCCGCCGACAGCCCCAAGAGACCCAGTACTTC. Translation: CASSPRRQPQETQYF. The whole variable domain, remainder taken from reference TRBV28 and TRBJ2-5, is DVKVTQSSRYLVKRTGEKVFLECVQDMDHENMFWYRQDPGLGLRLIYFSYDVKMKEKGDIPEGYSVSREKKERFSLILESASTNQTSMYLCASSPRRQPQETQYFGPGTRLLVL.

This clonotype was detected a few times. The V and J genes are TRBV2 and TRBJ1-1; perhaps TRBD1 as D (5 bases). Trimming pared 10 bases from V and 10 bases from J, leaving 13 bases between. This CDR3 spans 10 amino acids. Germline V gives CDR1 SNHLY, CDR2 FYNNEI. The CDR3 DNA reads as TGTGCCATCCTGGGGGTTGGAGCTTTCTTT. Amino acid sequence: CAILGVGAFF.

This clonotype was seen a handful of times. The V gene is TRBV5-1, the J gene TRBJ2-1; 8 positions match TRBD2. Germline V gives CDR1 SGHRS, CDR2 YFSETQ. The V segment lost 3 bases and the J segment 0 bases; nucleotides outside the gene matches: 8. The CDR3 has 17 residues. DNA for the CDR3: TGCGCCAGCAGCTCCGAGCGGGGGCGGGCCTCCTACAATGAGCAGTTCTTC. Translating gives CASSSERGRASYNEQFF.

This clonotype showed up many times. The J gene is TRBJ1-5, the V gene TRBV19; no clear D gene. V was pared by 4 bases and J by 3 bases, with 1 base between. The germline gives CDR1 LNHDA, CDR2 SQIVND (reference sequence). CDR3 length equals 11 residues. CDR3 nucleotides: TGTGCCAGTAGTAACAATCAGCCCCAGCATTTT. Its protein product is CASSNNQPQHF.

This clonotype was observed a few times. V usage is TRBV29-1 and J usage is TRBJ1-1; maybe TRBD1 (5 bases). Looked up from germline, CDR1 is SQVTM and CDR2 is ANQGSEA. CDR3 length: 15 amino acids. The germline V and J ends were trimmed by 4 bases and 0 bases, with 15 bases remaining between them. The CDR3 coding sequence is TGCAGCGTTGCAGGGCTGTGGGGCCTGAACACTGAAGCTTTCTTT. Encoded protein: CSVAGLWGLNTEAFF. The full variable domain, completed using reference TRBV29-1 and TRBJ1-1, is SAVISQKPSRDICQRGTSLTIQCQVDSQVTMMFWYRQQPGQSLTLIATANQGSEATYESGFVIDKFPISRPNLTFSTLTVSNMSPEDSSIYLCSVAGLWGLNTEAFFGQGTRLTVV.